Listed here are 10 T cell receptor beta chains from one sample, sequenced in a study of OX40 agonist ivuxolimab in advanced cancers. Repertoires were generated with immunoSEQ multiplex PCR, while TCRdb's copy carries only in-frame clones and drops some. The sample yields roughly 53,000 clones, 65% to 85% seen once. The sequencing here drew on CD4+ or CD8+ T cells sorted from blood, taken in a trial of the OX40 agonist ivuxolimab. These receptors were collected from an adult with an advanced solid tumor such as melanoma, head and neck, liver or kidney cancer.

The chain uses TRBV7-4 and TRBJ2-1; 9 bases fit TRBD2. The CDR3 is 15 residues long. Losses at the gene ends were 3 bases for V and 4 bases for J; bases not matched to a gene: 4. Germline V gene sequence: CDR1 SGHVT, CDR2 SQSDAQ. The CDR3 sequence is CASSLEREVYNEQFF. Here the CDR3 DNA reads TGTGCCAGCAGCTTGGAGCGGGAGGTATACAATGAGCAGTTCTTC.

The sample holds a few counts of this clone. The chain uses TRBV10-2 and TRBJ2-1; TRBD2 might be the D (6 bases). Germline V gene sequence: CDR1 WSHSY, CDR2 SAAADI. V lost 4 bases and J lost 8, with 21 bases in between. The CDR3 is made up of 16 amino acids. The CDR3 loop reads CASSGGRDSEDDEQFF. The DNA of the CDR3 is TGCGCCAGCAGTGGGGGCCGGGACTCGGAGGACGATGAGCAGTTCTTC.

In its sample, this clone was seen once. The chain couples TRBV18 to TRBJ1-1; TRBD1 might be the D (5 bases). Germline CDR1 is KGHSH and CDR2 is LQKENI. The V end lost 2 bases, the J end lost 2 bases, and 12 bases lay between the germline ends. This CDR3 has 15 amino acids. The DNA for the CDR3 is TGTGCCAGCTCACCATTCAGGGATTCAAACACTGAAGCTTTCTTT. This translates into CASSPFRDSNTEAFF.

This sequence joins TRBV18 and TRBJ1-6; D not certain. This CDR3 contains 14 residues. The V end was cut by 1 base, the J end by 10 bases, with 11 bases between. CDR1 KGHSH and CDR2 LQKENI come from the germline V gene. The CDR3 here is CASSPQGPPSPLHF. The CDR3 DNA is TGTGCCAGCTCACCACAGGGCCCCCCCTCACCCCTCCACTTT.

The chain links TRBV7-3 to TRBJ2-3; 10 nucleotides match TRBD2. Germline V lookup: CDR1 SGHTA, CDR2 FQGTGA. After removal of 2 bases from V and 5 bases from J, the junction contained 1 base not matched to a gene. This CDR3 has 14 residues. The CDR3 sequence: CASSLGTSEDTQYF. For the CDR3, the DNA is TGTGCCAGCAGCTTAGGGACTAGCGAAGATACGCAGTATTTT.

This clone was detected only a few times. The chain couples TRBV29-1 to TRBJ2-3; tentatively, D is TRBD2 (5 bases). CDR1 and CDR2 from the germline V gene are SQVTM and ANQGSEA. V dropped 6 bases and J dropped 6 bases, with 13 bases sitting between them. The CDR3 sequence is 12 residues long. CDR3 bases: TGCAGCGTGAGGGCGCCTGGCGATACGCAGTATTTT. Its protein is CSVRAPGDTQYF.

The chain joins TRBV7-2 to TRBJ1-1; the D is unclear. The CDR3 is 13 residues long. The V gene's germline CDR1 is SGHTA and CDR2 FQGNSA. Trimming cost V 1 base and J 4 bases, with 7 bases left between them. For the CDR3, the DNA is TGTGCCAGCAGCTTAGATGGGTTCACTGAAGCTTTCTTT. It yields the protein CASSLDGFTEAFF.

The V gene is TRBV7-7, the J gene TRBJ2-5; a weak D match, TRBD2 (6 bases). The CDR3 is 16 amino acids. With 5 bases removed from V and 2 bases from J, the gap between germline ends came to 18 bases. Germline CDR1 is SSHAT and CDR2 is FNYEAQ (reference sequence). CDR3 DNA sequence: TGTGCCAGCAGCCCCGGAACCCCGGGACTTCAAGAGACCCAGTACTTC. Translated: CASSPGTPGLQETQYF.

This chain joins TRBV5-1 and TRBJ1-3; 7 bases map to TRBD1. The V gene's germline CDR1 is SGHRS and CDR2 YFSETQ. The CDR3 loop spans 15 amino acids. The V gene end was trimmed by 4 bases and the J gene end by 4 bases; junction bases not matched to a gene: 8. The CDR3 loop is CASSENRGVGNTIYF. The CDR3 nucleotides are TGCGCCAGCAGCGAAAACAGGGGAGTGGGAAACACCATATATTTT.

The rearrangement joins TRBV7-8 to TRBJ2-2; 8 bases fit TRBD2. Germline V gene sequence: CDR1 SGHVS, CDR2 FQNEAQ. The CDR3 contains 16 residues. V trimming: 5 bases; J trimming: 4 bases; junction bases outside the gene matches: 9. This CDR3 is CASSPREGTFTGELFF. In DNA, the CDR3 is TGTGCCAGCAGCCCCCGGGAGGGAACATTCACCGGGGAGCTGTTTTTT.